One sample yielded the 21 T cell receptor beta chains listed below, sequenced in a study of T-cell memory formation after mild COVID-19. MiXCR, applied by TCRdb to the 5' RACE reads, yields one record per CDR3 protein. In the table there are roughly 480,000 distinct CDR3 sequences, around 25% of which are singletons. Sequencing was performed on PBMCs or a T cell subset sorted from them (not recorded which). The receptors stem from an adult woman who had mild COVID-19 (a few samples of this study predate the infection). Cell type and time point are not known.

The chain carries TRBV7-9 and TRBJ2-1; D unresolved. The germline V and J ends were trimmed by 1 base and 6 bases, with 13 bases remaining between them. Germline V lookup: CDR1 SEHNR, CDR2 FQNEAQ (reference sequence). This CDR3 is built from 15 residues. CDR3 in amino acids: CASSLGSGTFNEQFF. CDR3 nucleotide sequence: TGTGCCAGCAGCTTAGGCTCTGGTACATTCAATGAGCAGTTCTTC.

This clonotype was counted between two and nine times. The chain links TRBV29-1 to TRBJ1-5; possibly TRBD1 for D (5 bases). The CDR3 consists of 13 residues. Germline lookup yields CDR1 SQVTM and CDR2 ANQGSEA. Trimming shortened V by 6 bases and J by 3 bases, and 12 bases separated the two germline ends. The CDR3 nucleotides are TGCAGCGTCACCTCAGGGTCCAATCAGCCCCAGCATTTT. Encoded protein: CSVTSGSNQPQHF.

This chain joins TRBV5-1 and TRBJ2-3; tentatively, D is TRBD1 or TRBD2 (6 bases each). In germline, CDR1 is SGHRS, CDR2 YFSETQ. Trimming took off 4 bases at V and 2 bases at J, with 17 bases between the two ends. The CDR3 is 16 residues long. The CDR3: CASSTGSGAHTDTQYF. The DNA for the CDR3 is TGCGCCAGCAGCACAGGATCGGGGGCCCACACAGATACGCAGTATTTT.

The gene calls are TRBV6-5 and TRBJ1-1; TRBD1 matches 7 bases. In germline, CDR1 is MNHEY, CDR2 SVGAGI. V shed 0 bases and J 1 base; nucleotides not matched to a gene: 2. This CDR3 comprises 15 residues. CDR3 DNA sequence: TGTGCCAGCAGTTACTCCTGGACAGGGAACACTGAAGCTTTCTTT. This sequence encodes CASSYSWTGNTEAFF.

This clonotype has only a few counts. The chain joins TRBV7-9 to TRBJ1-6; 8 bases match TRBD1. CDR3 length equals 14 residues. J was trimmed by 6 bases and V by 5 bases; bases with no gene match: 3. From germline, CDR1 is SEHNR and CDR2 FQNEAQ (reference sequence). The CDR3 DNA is TGTGCCAGCAGCGCACAGGGGGTTAATTCACCCCTCCACTTT. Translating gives CASSAQGVNSPLHF.

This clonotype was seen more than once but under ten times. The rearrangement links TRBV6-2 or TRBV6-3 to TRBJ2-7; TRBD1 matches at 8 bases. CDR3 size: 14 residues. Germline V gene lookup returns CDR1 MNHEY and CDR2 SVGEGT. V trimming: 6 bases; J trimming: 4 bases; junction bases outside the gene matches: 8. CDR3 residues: CASSPQGGTYEQYF. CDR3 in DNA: TGTGCCAGCAGCCCACAGGGGGGTACGTACGAGCAGTACTTC.

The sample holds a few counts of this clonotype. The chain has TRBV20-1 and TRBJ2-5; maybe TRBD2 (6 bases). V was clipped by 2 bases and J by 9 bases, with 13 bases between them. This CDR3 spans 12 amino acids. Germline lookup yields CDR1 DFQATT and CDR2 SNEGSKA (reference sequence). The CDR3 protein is CSARYGGGPQYF. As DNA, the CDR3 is TGCAGTGCTAGATATGGGGGAGGACCCCAGTACTTC.

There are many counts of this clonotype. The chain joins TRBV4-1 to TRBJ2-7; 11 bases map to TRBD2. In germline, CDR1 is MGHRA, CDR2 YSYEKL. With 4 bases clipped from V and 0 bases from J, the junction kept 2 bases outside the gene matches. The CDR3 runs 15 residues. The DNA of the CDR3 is TGCGCCAGCAGCCGAGGACTAGCGGGCTCCTACGAGCAGTACTTC. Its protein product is CASSRGLAGSYEQYF.

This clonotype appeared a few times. This chain's CDR3 is CSGVDRGYEQYF. CDR3 nucleotides: TGCAGCGGAGTGGACAGGGGCTACGAGCAGTACTTC. The rearrangement uses TRBV29-1 and TRBJ2-7; TRBD1 agrees at 9 bases. CDR3 length: 12 residues. After removal of 7 bases from V and 3 bases from J, the junction contained 4 bases not matched to a gene. The germline V gene has CDR1 SQVTM and CDR2 ANQGSEA.

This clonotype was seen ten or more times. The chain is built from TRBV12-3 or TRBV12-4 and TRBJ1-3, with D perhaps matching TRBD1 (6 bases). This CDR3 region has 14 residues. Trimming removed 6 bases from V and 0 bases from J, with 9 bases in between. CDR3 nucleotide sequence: TGTGCCAGCAGAGAAGGGGGCTCTGGAAACACCATATATTTT. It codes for CASREGGSGNTIYF.

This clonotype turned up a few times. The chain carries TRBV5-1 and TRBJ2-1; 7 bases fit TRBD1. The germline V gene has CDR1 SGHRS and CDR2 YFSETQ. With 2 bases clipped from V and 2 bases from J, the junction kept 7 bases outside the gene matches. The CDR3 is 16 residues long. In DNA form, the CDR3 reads TGCGCCAGCAGCTTATCCGGGACAGCCACCTACAATGAGCAGTTCTTC. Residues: CASSLSGTATYNEQFF.

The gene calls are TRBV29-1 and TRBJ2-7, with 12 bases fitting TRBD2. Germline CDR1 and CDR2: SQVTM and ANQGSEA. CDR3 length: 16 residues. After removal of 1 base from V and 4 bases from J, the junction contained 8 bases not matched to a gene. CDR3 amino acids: CSVEGDKTSGGYEQYF. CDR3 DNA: TGCAGCGTTGAAGGGGATAAGACTAGCGGGGGTTACGAGCAGTACTTC.

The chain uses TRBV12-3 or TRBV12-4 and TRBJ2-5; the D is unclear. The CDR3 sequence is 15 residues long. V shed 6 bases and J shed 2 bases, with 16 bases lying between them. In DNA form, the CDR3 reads TGTGCCAGCAGCCAGTACGTGGCAGATCAAGAGACCCAGTACTTC. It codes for CASSQYVADQETQYF.

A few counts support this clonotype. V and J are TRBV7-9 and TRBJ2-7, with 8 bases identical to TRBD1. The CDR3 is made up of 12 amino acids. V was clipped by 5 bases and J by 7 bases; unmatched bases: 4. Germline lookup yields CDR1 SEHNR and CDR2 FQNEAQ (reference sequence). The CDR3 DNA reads TGTGCCAGCAGCGGACAGGGAGGTGAGCAGTACTTC. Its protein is CASSGQGGEQYF.

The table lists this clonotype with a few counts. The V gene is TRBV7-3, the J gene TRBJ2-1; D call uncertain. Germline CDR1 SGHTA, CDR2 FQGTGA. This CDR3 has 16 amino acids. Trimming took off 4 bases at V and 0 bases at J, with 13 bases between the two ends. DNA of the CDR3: TGTGCCAGCAGCTACATCCATCCTAGCTCCTACAATGAGCAGTTCTTC. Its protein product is CASSYIHPSSYNEQFF.

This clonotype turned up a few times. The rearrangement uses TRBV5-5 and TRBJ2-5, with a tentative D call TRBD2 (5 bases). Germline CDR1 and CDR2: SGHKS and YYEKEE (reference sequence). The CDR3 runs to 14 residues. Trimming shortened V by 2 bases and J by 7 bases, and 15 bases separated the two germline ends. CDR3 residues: CASSFQAGEGTQYF. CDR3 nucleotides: TGTGCCAGCAGCTTCCAGGCCGGCGAGGGGACCCAGTACTTC.

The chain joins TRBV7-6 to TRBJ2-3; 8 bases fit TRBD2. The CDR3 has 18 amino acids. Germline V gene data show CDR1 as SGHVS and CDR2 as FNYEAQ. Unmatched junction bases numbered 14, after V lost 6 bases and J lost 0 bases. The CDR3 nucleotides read TGTGCCAGCAGTCCCCGGACTAGCAGGAGCCTTAGCACAGATACGCAGTATTTT. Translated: CASSPRTSRSLSTDTQYF.

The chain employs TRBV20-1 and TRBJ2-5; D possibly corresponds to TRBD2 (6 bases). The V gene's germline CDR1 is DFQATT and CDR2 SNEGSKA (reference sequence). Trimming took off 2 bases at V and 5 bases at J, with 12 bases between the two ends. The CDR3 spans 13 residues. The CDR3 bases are TGCAGTGCTAGAAGGTTAGGGAGGGAGACCCAGTACTTC. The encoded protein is CSARRLGRETQYF.

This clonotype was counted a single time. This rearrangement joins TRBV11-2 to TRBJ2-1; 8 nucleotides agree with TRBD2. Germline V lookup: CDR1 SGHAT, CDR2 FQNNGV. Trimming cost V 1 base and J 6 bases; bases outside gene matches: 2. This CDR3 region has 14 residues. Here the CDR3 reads CASSLVGLANEQFF. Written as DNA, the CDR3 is TGTGCCAGCAGCTTAGTTGGACTAGCCAATGAGCAGTTCTTC.

The CDR3 loop reads CSARSIPGLAGGPPNTGELFF. CDR3 DNA sequence: TGCAGTGCTAGAAGTATCCCGGGACTAGCGGGAGGACCACCGAACACCGGGGAGCTGTTTTTT. The rearrangement joins TRBV20-1 to TRBJ2-2; TRBD2 agrees at 15 bases. The V gene's germline CDR1 is DFQATT and CDR2 SNEGSKA (reference sequence). The trim removed 2 bases at V and 0 bases at J, leaving 13 bases unmatched. The CDR3 has 21 residues.

CDR3 residues: CSARGGGLAGPDTQYF. The CDR3 DNA reads as TGCAGTGCTAGAGGGGGAGGACTAGCGGGTCCAGATACGCAGTATTTT. This sequence joins TRBV20-1 and TRBJ2-3, with 11 bases aligning to TRBD2. The length of the CDR3 is 16 residues. V shed 1 base, J shed 4 bases, and the junction held 7 bases outside the gene matches. From germline, CDR1 is DFQATT and CDR2 SNEGSKA (reference sequence).